The 2 T cell receptor beta chains below were found in one sample sequenced in a study of T cells after yellow fever vaccination. One entry per CDR3 protein results from TCRdb running MiXCR on the 5' RACE reads. The data show about 74,000 distinct CDR3 sequences, more than 5.5% seen once. The specimen comprised CD8+ T cells sorted from PBMCs, sampled about 5 days after the first yellow fever vaccination. The receptors derive from a man younger than 30 who received the YFV17D yellow fever vaccine.

This clonotype was counted ten times or more. The chain couples TRBV20-1 to TRBJ2-3; 7 positions agree with TRBD1. CDR3 length: 17 residues. CDR1 DFQATT and CDR2 SNEGSKA come from the germline V gene (reference sequence). V lost 0 bases and J lost 0; bases outside the gene matches: 9. The CDR3 loop is CSARDPGTALSTDTQYF. The CDR3 DNA reads TGCAGTGCTAGAGACCCGGGGACAGCGCTGAGCACAGATACGCAGTATTTT.

This clonotype appeared many times. The chain carries TRBV7-9 and TRBJ1-4; D is ambiguous. The germline V and J ends were trimmed by 1 base and 7 bases, with 4 bases remaining between them. CDR1 and CDR2 (germline): SEHNR, FQNEAQ (reference sequence). There are 12 residues in the CDR3. The CDR3 coding sequence is TGTGCCAGCAGCTTAGACCTTGAAAAACTGTTTTTT. Protein sequence: CASSLDLEKLFF.